Listed below are T cell receptor beta chains from one sample, sequenced in a study of T-cell memory formation after mild COVID-19. TCRdb reprocessed the 5' RACE reads via MiXCR and lists one record per CDR3 protein. The sample lists 100,000 to 120,000 distinct CDR3 sequences; roughly a sixth were seen once. The sequenced sample consisted of PBMCs or a T cell subset sorted from them (not recorded which). These receptors all stem from a young man who had mild COVID-19 (a few samples of this study predate the infection). Cell type and time point are not known. Each CDR3 is given with its conserved first and last residue. Fields, in order: CDR3 DNA, CDR3 protein, clone size, D gene, J gene, V gene. D genes are given only for firm matches. Size is stated for part of the rows, as once, few or many counts, or as a class when the clone is expanded.

TGTGCCAGCAGCTCTAGGGTGGGATTAAATGAAAAACTGTTTTTT CASSSRVGLNEKLFF - - TRBJ1-4 TRBV7-9
TGTGCCAGCAGCTTAGGGGACAGAGGAAATGAGCAGTTCTTC CASSLGDRGNEQFF - TRBD1 TRBJ2-1 TRBV7-2
TGTGCCAGCACCCTACAGGCTATGAGCACAGATACGCAGTATTTT CASTLQAMSTDTQYF few - TRBJ2-3 TRBV12-3/TRBV12-4
TGTGCCAGCAGCTCCTATGGGGTGGACAGATTCTCCTACGAGCAGTACTTC CASSSYGVDRFSYEQYF - - TRBJ2-7 TRBV11-2
TGTGCCAGCAGCTTAGGGTTTAACTATGGCTACACCTTC CASSLGFNYGYTF few - TRBJ1-2 TRBV7-2
TGCGCCAGCAGCGCTGACAGCGTGGGCACTAATGAAAAACTGTTTTTT CASSADSVGTNEKLFF few - TRBJ1-4 TRBV5-1
TGTGCCAGCAGCTTACGAGGGGTCTACAATGAGCAGTTCTTC CASSLRGVYNEQFF many - TRBJ2-1 TRBV7-8
TGCGCCAGCAGCCCATACCGGGAGCGCACCGGGGAGCTGTTTTTT CASSPYRERTGELFF - - TRBJ2-2 TRBV5-1
TGCAGTGCAGAGAATCAGGTCTCCCAGTACTTC CSAENQVSQYF once - TRBJ2-5 TRBV20-1
TGCGCCAGCAGCTTGGAGGGGGCGAGTGGCTATGGCTACACCTTC CASSLEGASGYGYTF - TRBD1 TRBJ1-2 TRBV5-1
TGCAGCGTTGAACCGCAGGCAGATACGCAGTATTTT CSVEPQADTQYF few - TRBJ2-3 TRBV29-1
TGTGCCAGCAGCCCGGGACAGGCCGGCACCGGGGAGCTGTTTTTT CASSPGQAGTGELFF few TRBD1 TRBJ2-2 TRBV7-2
TGTGCCAGCAGTTACGGTATCTTGGGGACCGCAGCTTTCTTT CASSYGILGTAAFF - - TRBJ1-1 TRBV6-2/TRBV6-3
TGTGCCAGTAGTATCTCCATATCTGGCCTAGCGGGGACCAAAAACATTCAGTACTTC CASSISISGLAGTKNIQYF once TRBD2 TRBJ2-4 TRBV19
TGTGCCAGCAGTTACCGTCCAGGGATCTATGGCTACACCTTC CASSYRPGIYGYTF many - TRBJ1-2 TRBV6-5
TGCGCCAGCAGCCAAGGAAATGGGGCCAACGTCCTGACTTTC CASSQGNGANVLTF few - TRBJ2-6 TRBV4-3
TGTGCCATCAGTTTCAGGGAGGGGGAGACCCAGTACTTC CAISFREGETQYF - TRBD2 TRBJ2-5 TRBV10-3
TGTGCCAGCAGTACGACAGGCCTAGTGGGTGGCTACACCTTC CASSTTGLVGGYTF - - TRBJ1-2 TRBV12-3/TRBV12-4
TGTGCCAGCAGCTTTCCTTCTAGCGGGGGACCCTACAATGAGCAGTTCTTC CASSFPSSGGPYNEQFF - TRBD2 TRBJ2-1 TRBV7-2
TGTGCCAGCAGCTTAGCCCACCGGGGGGGCCCCGATACGCAGTATTTT CASSLAHRGGPDTQYF many TRBD2 TRBJ2-3 TRBV7-2
TGTGCCAGCAGCCCGACCGGACAGGGAGGGCAGCCCCAGCATTTT CASSPTGQGGQPQHF few TRBD1 TRBJ1-5 TRBV7-2
TGTGCCAGCAGCTTAGGTTCAAATTACCTCACAGATACGCAGTATTTT CASSLGSNYLTDTQYF - - TRBJ2-3 TRBV7-9
TGTGCCAGCAGCCTGAGCGGGGGGCCCAACTCCTTC CASSLSGGPNSF - TRBD2 TRBJ2-1 TRBV7-2
TGTGCCAGCTCACCCTCACAAAGGGGGACGAACACCGGGGAGCTGTTTTTT CASSPSQRGTNTGELFF - - TRBJ2-2 TRBV18
TGTGCCAGCAGTCCCAGGGGGTTGAACACTGAAGCTTTCTTT CASSPRGLNTEAFF - TRBD1 TRBJ1-1 TRBV27
TGTGCCATCAGAGACCGGGACCACACAGATACGCAGTATTTT CAIRDRDHTDTQYF - - TRBJ2-3 TRBV7-2
TGTGCCAGCAGCCGGCTAGCGGGGAACCAAGAGACCCAGTACTTC CASSRLAGNQETQYF few TRBD2 TRBJ2-5 TRBV3-1
TGCGCCAGCAGTGAATATCGGGTGGGGGAGCTGTTTTTT CASSEYRVGELFF few - TRBJ2-2 TRBV10-2
TGTGCCAGTGATCCTCCGACAACCAATATGGGTACGCAGTATTTT CASDPPTTNMGTQYF - - TRBJ2-3 TRBV27
TGTGCCAGCAGCCAAGACCCAGGGGGCTCTGGAAACACCATATATTTT CASSQDPGGSGNTIYF once TRBD1 TRBJ1-3 TRBV3-1
TGTGCCATAAGACAGGGTCTCGGCTCTGGAAACACCATATATTTT CAIRQGLGSGNTIYF - TRBD1 TRBJ1-3 TRBV10-3
TGTGCCACCAGCAGAGACTTTTCGACAGGGCCCGGGGAGCTGTTTTTT CATSRDFSTGPGELFF few TRBD1 TRBJ2-2 TRBV15
TGTGCCAGCAGCTTACACGGACAGAATGGGAACACTGAAGCTTTCTTT CASSLHGQNGNTEAFF few - TRBJ1-1 TRBV11-2
TGTGCCAGCAGCCGCCCCTCCTACGAGCAGTACTTC CASSRPSYEQYF few - TRBJ2-7 TRBV21-1
TGTGCCAGCAGTAGGGCAGGGACCGGGGAGCTGTTTTTT CASSRAGTGELFF few - TRBJ2-2 TRBV7-2
TGCGCCAGCAGCCAGCCTAGCGGGGGAATCAATGAGCAGTTCTTC CASSQPSGGINEQFF many TRBD2 TRBJ2-1 TRBV4-3
TGCGCCAGTACTAGCGGGGACACAGATACGCAGTATTTT CASTSGDTDTQYF few TRBD2 TRBJ2-3 TRBV5-1
TGCAGCGCTGGGCGACAAGAGTCAACCGAGCAGTACTTC CSAGRQESTEQYF many - TRBJ2-7 TRBV29-1
TGCAGTGGGGGGGCTAGCACAGATACGCAGTATTTT CSGGASTDTQYF few - TRBJ2-3 TRBV29-1
TGTGCCAGCAGTTACGCTCAGTATAGCAATCAGCCCCAGCATTTT CASSYAQYSNQPQHF few - TRBJ1-5 TRBV6-5
TGTGCCAGCAGCACCCGAGCGGGGGAGCTCCAAGAGACCCAGTACTTC CASSTRAGELQETQYF - TRBD2 TRBJ2-5 TRBV7-2
TGTGCCAGCAGTGACAGGGTAAAGGAAAAACTGTTTTTT CASSDRVKEKLFF few TRBD1 TRBJ1-4 TRBV12-3/TRBV12-4
TGCGCCAGCAGCTTGTCGGGACAGCTAAATTCACCCCTCCACTTT CASSLSGQLNSPLHF few TRBD1 TRBJ1-6 TRBV5-1
TGTGCCAGCAGCTTAGCGAGCGGGGGGGCCCAAGAGACCCAGTACTTC CASSLASGGAQETQYF - TRBD2 TRBJ2-5 TRBV7-2
TGTGCCAGCAGTTTATTGTCAGGGCCCTATGGCTACACCTTC CASSLLSGPYGYTF few - TRBJ1-2 TRBV12-3/TRBV12-4
TGTGCCGGCGCCCTTTTCGTCGAAGAGACCCAGTACTTC CAGALFVEETQYF - - TRBJ2-5 TRBV6-1
TGTGCCAGCACAGAGTCAAATGAAGAGACCCAGTACTTC CASTESNEETQYF - - TRBJ2-5 TRBV25-1
TGTGCCAGCAGTTTAATCCGAACAGATACGCAGTATTTT CASSLIRTDTQYF - - TRBJ2-3 TRBV12-3/TRBV12-4
TGTGCCAGCAGCCCTGAGGGAAGAAGGGAAAAACTGTTTTTT CASSPEGRREKLFF - - TRBJ1-4 TRBV7-2
TGTGCCAGCAAGGGAATGACAGGCGGGAATTCACCCCTCCACTTT CASKGMTGGNSPLHF few - TRBJ1-6 TRBV3-1
TGCAGTGCATCCACAGGGGGCGATATGTGGACTAACTATGGCTACACCTTC CSASTGGDMWTNYGYTF - TRBD1 TRBJ1-2 TRBV20-1
TGTGCCTGGGAGGACAGGAGTTCCTCCTACGAGCAGTACTTC CAWEDRSSSYEQYF few TRBD1 TRBJ2-7 TRBV30
TGTGCCAGCAGTTACTCCGGGGGGATTAGCTCCTACAATGAGCAGTTCTTC CASSYSGGISSYNEQFF - TRBD2 TRBJ2-1 TRBV6-5
TGCAGCGTCGCAGGGGGCAGAGGCACTGAAGCTTTCTTT CSVAGGRGTEAFF - TRBD1 TRBJ1-1 TRBV29-1